The text below deals with one T cell receptor beta chain. The specificity of this receptor is unknown. Base qualities were left out, and no much larger clone turns up one base away. V is clipped by 2 bases and J by 6 bases, and the sequence between their germline boundaries is 16 bases long. As encoded in the germline V gene, CDR1 is MNHNS while CDR2 is SASEGT. The CDR3 runs 15 amino acids, cysteine and phenylalanine included. The sequence is cut down to CDR3 DNA, 45 bases in frame from base 1. Sorted unstimulated T cells and proliferating T cells recovered from mixed lymphocyte reactions were subjected to TCRbeta CDR3 sequencing. Fresh whole blood from 9 to 11 HLA-typed healthy donors was used as the source from which PBMCs were isolated. This entry comes from a study of siplizumab effects on memory and regulatory T cells (dated by TCRdb to about 2019). Concerning the study at large: The study looked at the effect of siplizumab, an anti-CD2 antibody, on alloreactive T-cell subsets in allogeneic mixed lymphocyte reactions made from human PBMCs.

The receptor library was made with the immunoSEQ multiplex PCR assay. Each sample had some 10^5 TCR templates assayed by the deep sequencing platform. Genomic DNA extracted from sorted T cells was used for TCRbeta CDR3 sequencing. Per the source publication's procedure: The R programming language was used for the clonal analysis of the TCRbeta CDR3 data. Alloreactive CD4+ and CD8+ clones were identified by comparing unstimulated samples to CFSE-low samples taken after the reaction. By matching sequences to the repertoires of sorted unstimulated Treg and non-Treg cells, each alloreactive CD4+ clone was assigned a regulatory or non-regulatory origin. In its TCRdb copy, this immuneACCESS table keeps in-frame sequences only and misses some clones. Where compared with another copy, unresolved V genes explain less than half of these, and the others have no known cause. The D gene and trimming were derived from the DNA, and the V and J assignments and clone size from that table. This sample lists tens of thousands of clones; roughly 93% were detected once. The top ten hold 6% to 7% of the sample.

Overall study outcomes, separate from this receptor: Among mappable alloreactive CD4+ clones, the Treg-derived fraction averaged about 70% with siplizumab versus around 27% in control reactions. Siplizumab significantly lowered the cumulative frequency of alloreactive sequences that could be traced to unstimulated CD4+ memory T cells. Compared with memory T cells, unstimulated naive T cells appeared more diverse, and naive cells seemed to make a substantial contribution to the alloresponse. Because sequences below about 10^-5 frequency were poorly captured, only a minor fraction of alloreactive clones could be mapped to unstimulated subsets. Whether proliferating Tregs from siplizumab cultures were suppressive was not functionally confirmed. A naive or memory phenotype could not be assigned to roughly 80-95% of proliferating CD4+ or CD8+ clones.

This TCR derives from a human donor in good health. Sequencing was carried out using CD8+ T cells sorted from blood. The rearrangement joined TRBV6-1 to TRBJ1-1, with TRBD1 perhaps the D gene, on 5 matching bases. The CDR3 protein: CASSEPGRVVAEAFF. Here is the DNA: TGTGCCAGCAGTGAACCGGGCAGGGTGGTGGCTGAAGCTTTCTTT.